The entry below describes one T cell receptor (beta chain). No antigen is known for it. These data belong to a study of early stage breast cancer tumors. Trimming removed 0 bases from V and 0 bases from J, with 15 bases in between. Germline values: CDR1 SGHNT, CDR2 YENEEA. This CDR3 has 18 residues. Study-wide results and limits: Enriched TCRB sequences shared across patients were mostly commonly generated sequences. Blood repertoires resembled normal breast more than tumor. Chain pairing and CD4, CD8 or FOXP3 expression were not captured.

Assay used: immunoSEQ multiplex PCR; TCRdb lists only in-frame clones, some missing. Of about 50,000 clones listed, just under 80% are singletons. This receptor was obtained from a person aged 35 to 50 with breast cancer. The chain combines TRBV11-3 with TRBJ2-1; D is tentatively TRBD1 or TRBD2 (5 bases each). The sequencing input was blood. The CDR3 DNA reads TGTGCCAGCAGCTTAGACGTTTGGGGACGGAGCTCCTACAATGAGCAGTTCTTC. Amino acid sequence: CASSLDVWGRSSYNEQFF.